The clone carrying this TCR beta chain was recorded once. The data belong to a study of blood T cell repertoires in COVID-19. Study overall: Sources were T cells, B-cell-depleted T cells, or PBMCs; the material itself was cDNA or gDNA.

CDR3 length: 15 amino acids. Per germline, CDR1 LNHDA and CDR2 SQIVND (reference sequence). Germline trimming cut 4 bases from V and 0 bases from J; bases unmatched to any gene: 3. TCRdb's table, derived via immunoSEQ multiplex PCR, lists solely in-frame clones and lacks some. The sample includes about 190,000 clones, about 88% of them seen just once. The receptor comes from an elderly woman with acute or convalescent COVID-19. The sequenced sample consisted of peripheral blood. The chain links TRBV19 to TRBJ2-1; 7 bases line up with TRBD2. CDR3 sequence (DNA): TGTGCCAGTAGTAGAGCGGGAAGCTCCTACAATGAGCAGTTCTTC. Its translation: CASSRAGSSYNEQFF.